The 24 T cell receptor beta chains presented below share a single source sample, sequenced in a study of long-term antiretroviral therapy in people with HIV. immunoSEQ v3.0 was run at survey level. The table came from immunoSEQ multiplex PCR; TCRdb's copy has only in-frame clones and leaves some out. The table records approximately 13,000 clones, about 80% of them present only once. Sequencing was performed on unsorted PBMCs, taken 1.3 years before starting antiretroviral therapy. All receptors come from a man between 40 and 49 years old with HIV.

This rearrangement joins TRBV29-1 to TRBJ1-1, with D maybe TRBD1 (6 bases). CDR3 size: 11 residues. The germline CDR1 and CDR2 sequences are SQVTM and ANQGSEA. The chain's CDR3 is CSYRENTEAFF. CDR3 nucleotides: TGCAGTTACAGGGAGAACACTGAAGCTTTCTTT. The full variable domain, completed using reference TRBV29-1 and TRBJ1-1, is SAVISQKPSRDICQRGTSLTIQCQVDSQVTMMFWYRQQPGQSLTLIATANQGSEATYESGFVIDKFPISRPNLTFSTLTVSNMSPEDSSIYLCSYRENTEAFFGQGTRLTVV.

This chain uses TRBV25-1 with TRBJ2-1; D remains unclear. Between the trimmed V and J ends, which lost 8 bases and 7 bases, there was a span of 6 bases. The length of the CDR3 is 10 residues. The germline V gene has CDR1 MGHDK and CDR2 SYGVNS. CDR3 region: CASGDNEQFF. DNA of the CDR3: TGTGCCAGCGGAGATAATGAGCAGTTCTTC.

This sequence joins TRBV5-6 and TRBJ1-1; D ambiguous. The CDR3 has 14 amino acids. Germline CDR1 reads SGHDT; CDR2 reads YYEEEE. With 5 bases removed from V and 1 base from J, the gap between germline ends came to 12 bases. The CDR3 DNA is TGTGCCAGCAGGGAGAGAGGGTGGAACACTGAAGCTTTCTTT. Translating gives CASRERGWNTEAFF.

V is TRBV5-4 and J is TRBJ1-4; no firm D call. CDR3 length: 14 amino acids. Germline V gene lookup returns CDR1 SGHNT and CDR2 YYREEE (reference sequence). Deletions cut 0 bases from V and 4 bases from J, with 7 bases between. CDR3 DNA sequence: TGTGCCAGCAGCTTGGACGCGGGTAATGAAAAACTGTTTTTT. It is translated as CASSLDAGNEKLFF. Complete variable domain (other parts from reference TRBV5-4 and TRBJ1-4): ETGVTQSPTHLIKTRGQQVTLRCSSQSGHNTVSWYQQALGQGPQFIFQYYREEENGRGNFPPRFSGLQFPNYSSELNVNALELDDSALYLCASSLDAGNEKLFFGSGTQLSVL.

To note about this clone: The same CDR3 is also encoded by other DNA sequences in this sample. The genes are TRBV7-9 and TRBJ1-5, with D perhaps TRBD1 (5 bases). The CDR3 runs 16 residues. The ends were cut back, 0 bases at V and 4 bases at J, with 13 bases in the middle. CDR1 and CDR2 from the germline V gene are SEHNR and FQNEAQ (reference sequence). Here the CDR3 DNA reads TGTGCCAGCAGCTTAGCGGGACTTGAAGGTAATCAGCCCCAGCATTTT. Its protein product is CASSLAGLEGNQPQHF.

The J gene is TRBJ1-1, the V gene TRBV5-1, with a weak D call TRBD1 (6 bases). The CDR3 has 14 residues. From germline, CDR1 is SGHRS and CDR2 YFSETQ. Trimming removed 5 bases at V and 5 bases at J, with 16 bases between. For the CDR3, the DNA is TGCGCCAGCAGGAACAGGGAAAAGAGTACTGAAGCTTTCTTT. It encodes CASRNREKSTEAFF.

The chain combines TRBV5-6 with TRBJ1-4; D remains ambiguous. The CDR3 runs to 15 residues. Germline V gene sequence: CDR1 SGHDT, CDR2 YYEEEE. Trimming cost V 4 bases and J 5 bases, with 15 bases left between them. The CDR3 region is CASSQIPDGNEKLFF. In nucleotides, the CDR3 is TGTGCCAGCAGCCAGATTCCAGACGGGAATGAAAAACTGTTTTTT.

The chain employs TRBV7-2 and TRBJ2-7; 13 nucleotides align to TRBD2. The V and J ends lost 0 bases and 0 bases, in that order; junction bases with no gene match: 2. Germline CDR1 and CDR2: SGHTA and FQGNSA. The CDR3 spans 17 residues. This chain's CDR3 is CASSLAGLAGRSYEQYF. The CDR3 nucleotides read TGTGCCAGCAGCTTAGCGGGACTAGCGGGGCGCTCCTACGAGCAGTACTTC.

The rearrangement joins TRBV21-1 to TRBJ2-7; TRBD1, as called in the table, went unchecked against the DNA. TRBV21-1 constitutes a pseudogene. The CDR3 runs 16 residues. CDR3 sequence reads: CASSRRIRGPPYEQYF. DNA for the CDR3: TGTGCCAGCAGCAGAAGGATCAGGGGGCCCCCCTACGAGCAGTACTTC.

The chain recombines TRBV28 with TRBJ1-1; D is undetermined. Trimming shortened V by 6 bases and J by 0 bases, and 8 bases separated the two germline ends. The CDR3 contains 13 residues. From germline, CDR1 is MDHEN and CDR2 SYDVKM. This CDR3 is CASREGLNTEAFF. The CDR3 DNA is TGTGCCAGCAGGGAGGGTTTGAACACTGAAGCTTTCTTT.

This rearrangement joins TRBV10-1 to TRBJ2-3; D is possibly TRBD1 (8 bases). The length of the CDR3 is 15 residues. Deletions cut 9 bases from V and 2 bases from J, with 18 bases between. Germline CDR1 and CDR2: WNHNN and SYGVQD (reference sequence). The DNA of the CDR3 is TGCGCCAGGGGGGGGCAGGGGGCGGTCACAGATACGCAGTATTTT. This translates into CARGGQGAVTDTQYF.

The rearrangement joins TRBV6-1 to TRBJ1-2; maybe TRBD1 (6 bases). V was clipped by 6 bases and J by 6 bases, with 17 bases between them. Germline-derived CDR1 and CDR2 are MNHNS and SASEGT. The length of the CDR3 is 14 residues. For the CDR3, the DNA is TGTGCCAGCAGGACAGGAGGGACCAGGGATGGCTACACCTTC. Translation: CASRTGGTRDGYTF.

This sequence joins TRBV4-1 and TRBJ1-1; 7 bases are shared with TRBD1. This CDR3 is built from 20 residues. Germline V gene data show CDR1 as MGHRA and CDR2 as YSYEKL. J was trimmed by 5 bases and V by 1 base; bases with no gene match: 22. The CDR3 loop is CASSQGAGVRQGLGGTEAFF. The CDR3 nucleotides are TGCGCCAGCAGCCAAGGGGCCGGCGTCCGACAGGGTCTAGGAGGGACTGAAGCTTTCTTT.

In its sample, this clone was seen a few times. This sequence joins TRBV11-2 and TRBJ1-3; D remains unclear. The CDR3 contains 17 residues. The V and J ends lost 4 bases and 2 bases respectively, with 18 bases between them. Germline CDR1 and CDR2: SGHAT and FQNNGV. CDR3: CASSSTPAGPTGNTIYF. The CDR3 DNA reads TGTGCCAGCAGCTCCACTCCAGCCGGGCCCACTGGAAACACCATATATTTT. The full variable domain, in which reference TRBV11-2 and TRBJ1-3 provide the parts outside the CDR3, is EAGVAQSPRYKIIEKRQSVAFWCNPISGHATLYWYQQILGQGPKLLIQFQNNGVVDDSQLPKDRFSAERLKGVDSTLKIQPAKLEDSAVYLCASSSTPAGPTGNTIYFGEGSWLTVV.

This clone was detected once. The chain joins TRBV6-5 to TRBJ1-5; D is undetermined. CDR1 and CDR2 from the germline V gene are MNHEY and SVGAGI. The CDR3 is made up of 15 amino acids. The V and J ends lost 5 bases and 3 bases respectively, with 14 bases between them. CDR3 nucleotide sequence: TGTGCCAGCAGTCCCCTTGGGGAGATCAATCAGCCCCAGCATTTT. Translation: CASSPLGEINQPQHF.

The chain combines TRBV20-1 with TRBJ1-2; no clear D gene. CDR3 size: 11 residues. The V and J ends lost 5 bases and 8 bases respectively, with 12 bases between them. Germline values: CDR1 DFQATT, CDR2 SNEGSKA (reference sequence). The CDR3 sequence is CSAGPSRGYTF. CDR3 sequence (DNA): TGCAGTGCTGGTCCCTCGAGGGGCTACACCTTC.

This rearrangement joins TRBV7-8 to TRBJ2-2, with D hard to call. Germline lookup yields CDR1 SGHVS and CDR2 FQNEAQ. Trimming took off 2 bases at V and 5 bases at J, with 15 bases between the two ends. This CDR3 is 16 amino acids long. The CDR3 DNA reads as TGTGCCAGCAGCTTATGGACCTCAGAGATGACCGGGGAGCTGTTTTTT. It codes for CASSLWTSEMTGELFF.

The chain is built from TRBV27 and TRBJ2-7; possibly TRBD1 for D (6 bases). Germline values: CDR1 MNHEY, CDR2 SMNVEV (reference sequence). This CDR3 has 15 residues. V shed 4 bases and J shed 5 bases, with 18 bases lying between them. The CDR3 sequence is CASSSSVGGMDEQYF. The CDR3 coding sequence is TGTGCCAGCAGTTCAAGCGTTGGGGGCATGGACGAGCAGTACTTC.

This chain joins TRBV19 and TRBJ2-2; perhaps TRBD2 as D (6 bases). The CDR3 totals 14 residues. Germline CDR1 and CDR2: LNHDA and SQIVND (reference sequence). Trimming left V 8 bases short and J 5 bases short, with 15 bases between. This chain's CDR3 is CASRERGGTGELFF. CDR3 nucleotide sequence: TGTGCCAGTCGGGAGAGGGGCGGGACCGGGGAGCTGTTTTTT.

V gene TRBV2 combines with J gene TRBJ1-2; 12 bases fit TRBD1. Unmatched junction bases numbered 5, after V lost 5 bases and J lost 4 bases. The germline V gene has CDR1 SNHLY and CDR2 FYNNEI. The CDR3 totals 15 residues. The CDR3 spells CASSNRDRGLYGYTF. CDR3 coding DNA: TGTGCCAGCAGTAACCGGGACAGGGGGCTCTATGGCTACACCTTC.

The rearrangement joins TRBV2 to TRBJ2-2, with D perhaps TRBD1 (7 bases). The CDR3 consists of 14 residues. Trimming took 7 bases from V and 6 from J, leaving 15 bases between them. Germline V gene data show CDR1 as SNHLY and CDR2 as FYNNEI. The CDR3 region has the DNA TGTGCCAGCAAGCCACTCAGGGGGGCCGGGGAGCTGTTTTTT. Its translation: CASKPLRGAGELFF.

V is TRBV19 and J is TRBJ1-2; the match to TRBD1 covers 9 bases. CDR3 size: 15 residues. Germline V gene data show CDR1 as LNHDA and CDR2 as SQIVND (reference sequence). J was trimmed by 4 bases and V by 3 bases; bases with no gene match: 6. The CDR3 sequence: CASSIGTGSLYGYTF. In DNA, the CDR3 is TGTGCCAGTAGTATTGGGACAGGGAGTCTCTATGGCTACACCTTC.

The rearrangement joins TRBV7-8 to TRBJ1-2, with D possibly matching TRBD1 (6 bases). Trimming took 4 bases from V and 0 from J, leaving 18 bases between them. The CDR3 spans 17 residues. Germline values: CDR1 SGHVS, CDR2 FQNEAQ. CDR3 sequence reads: CASSSELRRTANYGYTF. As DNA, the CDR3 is TGTGCCAGCAGCTCAGAGCTCCGACGGACAGCTAACTATGGCTACACCTTC.

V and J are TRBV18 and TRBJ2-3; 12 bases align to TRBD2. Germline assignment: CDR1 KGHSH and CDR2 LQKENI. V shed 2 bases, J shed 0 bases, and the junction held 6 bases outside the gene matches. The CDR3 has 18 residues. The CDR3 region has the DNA TGTGCCAGCTCACCAACTAGCGGGGGGACCTTGAGCACAGATACGCAGTATTTT. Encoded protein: CASSPTSGGTLSTDTQYF.